A selection of T cell receptor beta chains follows, all from one sample in a study of T-cell memory formation after mild COVID-19. TCRdb re-analysed the 5' RACE reads in MiXCR, keeping a single row per CDR3 protein. The sample holds fewer than 600,000 distinct CDR3 sequences; roughly 21% are singletons and the top ten take approximately 8.4%. The specimen sequenced was PBMCs or a T cell subset sorted from them (not recorded which). Source of these receptors: an adult woman who had mild COVID-19 (a few samples of this study predate the infection). Cell type and time point are not known. The CDR3 runs from the conserved cysteine through the conserved F or W. Fields, in order: V gene, clone size, CDR3 length, D gene, J gene, CDR3 DNA, CDR3 protein. The D gene is left open where the match is weak. The size entry is marked missing in some rows and otherwise reads once, few, many or a size class.

V gene: TRBV9
clone size: few
CDR3 length: 14
D gene: TRBD1
J gene: TRBJ2-7
CDR3 DNA: TGTGCCAGCAGCGGGGACAGGGGCCACTACGAGCAGTACTTC
CDR3 protein: CASSGDRGHYEQYF

V gene: TRBV7-2
clone size: -
CDR3 length: 13
D gene: -
J gene: TRBJ2-2
CDR3 DNA: TGTGCCAGCAGCTTAGTTGATGGCGGGGAGCTGTTTTTT
CDR3 protein: CASSLVDGGELFF

V gene: TRBV5-1
clone size: few
CDR3 length: 16
D gene: TRBD2
J gene: TRBJ2-1
CDR3 DNA: TGCGCCAGCAGCTTTGAGTTAGCGGGAGTGCTCAATGAGCAGTTCTTC
CDR3 protein: CASSFELAGVLNEQFF

V gene: TRBV6-1
clone size: -
CDR3 length: 13
D gene: -
J gene: TRBJ1-5
CDR3 DNA: TGTGCCAGCACCTGGGACAACAATCAGCCCCAGCATTTT
CDR3 protein: CASTWDNNQPQHF

V gene: TRBV7-2
clone size: -
CDR3 length: 17
D gene: TRBD1
J gene: TRBJ2-7
CDR3 DNA: TGTGCCAGCAGCCCCCAAGGGGCGGGACAGGGTTCGTACGAGCAGTACTTC
CDR3 protein: CASSPQGAGQGSYEQYF

V gene: TRBV5-6
clone size: -
CDR3 length: 14
D gene: -
J gene: TRBJ2-2
CDR3 DNA: TGTGCCAGCAGCTTGCCCGGGAACACCGGGGAGCTGTTTTTT
CDR3 protein: CASSLPGNTGELFF

V gene: TRBV7-2
clone size: -
CDR3 length: 13
D gene: -
J gene: TRBJ1-1
CDR3 DNA: TGTGCCAGCAGCTTCCTACGCGGGGGGGACGCTTTCTTT
CDR3 protein: CASSFLRGGDAFF

V gene: TRBV29-1
clone size: -
CDR3 length: 13
D gene: -
J gene: TRBJ2-5
CDR3 DNA: TGCAGCGTCGGTACCGGGGACCAAGAGACCCAGTACTTC
CDR3 protein: CSVGTGDQETQYF

V gene: TRBV28
clone size: few
CDR3 length: 14
D gene: TRBD1
J gene: TRBJ2-7
CDR3 DNA: TGTGCCAGCAGTTTATGGCAGGGGGCGTTGGAGCAGTACTTC
CDR3 protein: CASSLWQGALEQYF

V gene: TRBV6-2/TRBV6-3
clone size: few
CDR3 length: 15
D gene: -
J gene: TRBJ1-1
CDR3 DNA: TGTGCCAGCAGCCCCCTCTCTCAGGGGAACACTGAAGCTTTCTTT
CDR3 protein: CASSPLSQGNTEAFF

V gene: TRBV7-3
clone size: -
CDR3 length: 13
D gene: -
J gene: TRBJ2-5
CDR3 DNA: TGTGCCAGCAGCCAAGCGGTAGGGGAGACCCAGTACTTC
CDR3 protein: CASSQAVGETQYF

V gene: TRBV5-1
clone size: few
CDR3 length: 15
D gene: TRBD2
J gene: TRBJ2-5
CDR3 DNA: TGCGCCAGCAGCTTATCTAGCGGGAGTCCGGAGACCCAGTACTTC
CDR3 protein: CASSLSSGSPETQYF

V gene: TRBV24-1
clone size: -
CDR3 length: 16
D gene: -
J gene: TRBJ2-2
CDR3 DNA: TGTGCCACCAGAGCCGCGGCAGGACTAAACACCGGGGAGCTGTTTTTT
CDR3 protein: CATRAAAGLNTGELFF

V gene: TRBV20-1
clone size: many
CDR3 length: 15
D gene: -
J gene: TRBJ2-5
CDR3 DNA: TGCAGTGCTAGCGTCCCCAGGACAGCCGAAGAGACCCAGTACTTC
CDR3 protein: CSASVPRTAEETQYF

V gene: TRBV21-1
clone size: -
CDR3 length: 16
D gene: -
J gene: TRBJ2-7
CDR3 DNA: TGTGCCAGCAGCAAAAGGGGAAGGGGGTTTTCCTACGAGCAGTACTTC
CDR3 protein: CASSKRGRGFSYEQYF

V gene: TRBV6-1
clone size: many
CDR3 length: 17
D gene: TRBD2
J gene: TRBJ2-3
CDR3 DNA: TGTGCCAGCAGTCAGTATAGGACTAGCGGAAACACAGATACGCAGTATTTT
CDR3 protein: CASSQYRTSGNTDTQYF

V gene: TRBV6-5
clone size: -
CDR3 length: 16
D gene: TRBD2
J gene: TRBJ2-1
CDR3 DNA: TGTGCCAGCAGTTACGCACTAGCGGAAGCTTACAATGAGCAGTTCTTC
CDR3 protein: CASSYALAEAYNEQFF

V gene: TRBV11-3
clone size: -
CDR3 length: 16
D gene: -
J gene: TRBJ2-1
CDR3 DNA: TGTGCCAGCAGCCCAAACCTCCGGCTCCCAGGCGATGAGCAGTTCTTC
CDR3 protein: CASSPNLRLPGDEQFF

V gene: TRBV12-3/TRBV12-4
clone size: few
CDR3 length: 14
D gene: -
J gene: TRBJ2-3
CDR3 DNA: TGTGCCAGCAGTTTTACAGGGCTGAGTGATACGCAGTATTTT
CDR3 protein: CASSFTGLSDTQYF

V gene: TRBV5-1
clone size: few
CDR3 length: 16
D gene: TRBD2
J gene: TRBJ2-1
CDR3 DNA: TGCGCCAGCAGCATTAGCGGGGATAGCTCCTACAATGAGCAGTTCTTC
CDR3 protein: CASSISGDSSYNEQFF

V gene: TRBV5-1
clone size: few
CDR3 length: 15
D gene: TRBD2
J gene: TRBJ2-1
CDR3 DNA: TGCGCCAGCAGCTTGGGCCGGACTAGCGGTTTAGAGCAGTTCTTC
CDR3 protein: CASSLGRTSGLEQFF

V gene: TRBV4-1
clone size: -
CDR3 length: 14
D gene: -
J gene: TRBJ2-1
CDR3 DNA: TGCGCCAGCAGCCAAGAATCTGCAACCCATGAGCAGTTCTTC
CDR3 protein: CASSQESATHEQFF

V gene: TRBV21-1
clone size: -
CDR3 length: 17
D gene: -
J gene: TRBJ2-2
CDR3 DNA: TGTGCCAGCAGCAAAGTTGGAGCTCTGACGAACACCGGGGAGCTGTTTTTT
CDR3 protein: CASSKVGALTNTGELFF

V gene: TRBV7-9
clone size: many
CDR3 length: 16
D gene: TRBD1
J gene: TRBJ2-2
CDR3 DNA: TGTGCCAGCAGTTCCCGGGACAGGGGTGACACCGGGGAGCTGTTTTTT
CDR3 protein: CASSSRDRGDTGELFF

V gene: TRBV18
clone size: -
CDR3 length: 13
D gene: TRBD1
J gene: TRBJ1-1
CDR3 DNA: TGTGCCAGCTCACCACCGGGACAGATGGAAGCTTTCTTT
CDR3 protein: CASSPPGQMEAFF

V gene: TRBV3-1
clone size: few
CDR3 length: 12
D gene: -
J gene: TRBJ1-1
CDR3 DNA: TGTGCCAGCAGCCTGAGGGATATTGAAGCTTTCTTT
CDR3 protein: CASSLRDIEAFF

V gene: TRBV30
clone size: few
CDR3 length: 15
D gene: -
J gene: TRBJ2-6
CDR3 DNA: TGTGCCCTAGACAGGATGGAGCTCGGGGCCAACGTCCTGACTTTC
CDR3 protein: CALDRMELGANVLTF

V gene: TRBV20-1
clone size: few
CDR3 length: 14
D gene: -
J gene: TRBJ2-2
CDR3 DNA: TGCAGTGCTAGAGTTGGCACTCCCACCGGGGAGCTGTTTTTT
CDR3 protein: CSARVGTPTGELFF

V gene: TRBV7-8
clone size: few
CDR3 length: 16
D gene: TRBD1
J gene: TRBJ2-7
CDR3 DNA: TGTGCCAGCAGACGCGGGGACAGGTCTTCCTCCTACGAGCAGTACTTC
CDR3 protein: CASRRGDRSSSYEQYF

V gene: TRBV7-2
clone size: many
CDR3 length: 15
D gene: -
J gene: TRBJ1-2
CDR3 DNA: TGTGCCAGCAGCTCTAAACAGGGTTTTGGGGATGGCTACACCTTC
CDR3 protein: CASSSKQGFGDGYTF

V gene: TRBV24-1
clone size: -
CDR3 length: 13
D gene: -
J gene: TRBJ2-5
CDR3 DNA: TGTGCCACCAGTCCCACGGACGGAGAGACCCAGTACTTC
CDR3 protein: CATSPTDGETQYF

V gene: TRBV5-8
clone size: -
CDR3 length: 15
D gene: -
J gene: TRBJ2-3
CDR3 DNA: TGTGCCAGCAGCCCCGTAACGGGATGGCCAGATACGCAGTATTTT
CDR3 protein: CASSPVTGWPDTQYF

V gene: TRBV6-2/TRBV6-3
clone size: -
CDR3 length: 19
D gene: TRBD2
J gene: TRBJ2-4
CDR3 DNA: TGTGCCAGCAGTTCCACCGGGACTAGCGGGACCCTATCCAAAAACATTCAGTACTTC
CDR3 protein: CASSSTGTSGTLSKNIQYF

V gene: TRBV3-1
clone size: few
CDR3 length: 16
D gene: -
J gene: TRBJ2-3
CDR3 DNA: TGTGCCAGCAGCCGACGTCGAGGGACCGGGACAGATACGCAGTATTTT
CDR3 protein: CASSRRRGTGTDTQYF

V gene: TRBV9
clone size: -
CDR3 length: 13
D gene: -
J gene: TRBJ2-7
CDR3 DNA: TGTGCCAGCAGCATCGCAGACACAGGAGAGCAGTACTTC
CDR3 protein: CASSIADTGEQYF

V gene: TRBV5-1
clone size: many
CDR3 length: 14
D gene: -
J gene: TRBJ2-7
CDR3 DNA: TGCGCCAGCAGTGTGGGGCTAGGAAGTTACGAGCAGTACTTC
CDR3 protein: CASSVGLGSYEQYF

V gene: TRBV18
clone size: few
CDR3 length: 17
D gene: -
J gene: TRBJ2-6
CDR3 DNA: TGTGCCAGCTCACACGACACGGTTAACTCTGGGGCCAACGTCCTGACTTTC
CDR3 protein: CASSHDTVNSGANVLTF

V gene: TRBV29-1
clone size: few
CDR3 length: 14
D gene: -
J gene: TRBJ2-1
CDR3 DNA: TGCAGCGCCGAGGCGGATAGCTCCTACAATGAGCAGTTCTTC
CDR3 protein: CSAEADSSYNEQFF

V gene: TRBV7-2
clone size: -
CDR3 length: 14
D gene: -
J gene: TRBJ1-2
CDR3 DNA: TGTGCCAGCACGCGCTCGGGAGCCAACTATGGCTACACCTTC
CDR3 protein: CASTRSGANYGYTF

V gene: TRBV29-1
clone size: few
CDR3 length: 13
D gene: -
J gene: TRBJ2-3
CDR3 DNA: TGCAGCGTTGGGCATACTAGCACAGATACGCAGTATTTT
CDR3 protein: CSVGHTSTDTQYF

V gene: TRBV11-2
clone size: -
CDR3 length: 16
D gene: -
J gene: TRBJ2-3
CDR3 DNA: TGTGCCAGCAGCTTAGGGCGGGACCTATTCACAGATACGCAGTATTTT
CDR3 protein: CASSLGRDLFTDTQYF

V gene: TRBV7-2
clone size: -
CDR3 length: 15
D gene: TRBD1
J gene: TRBJ1-1
CDR3 DNA: TGTGCCAGCAGCCCAGGGACAGGGGATAGGGGTGAAGCTTTCTTT
CDR3 protein: CASSPGTGDRGEAFF

V gene: TRBV6-5
clone size: -
CDR3 length: 17
D gene: -
J gene: TRBJ2-2
CDR3 DNA: TGTGCCAGCAGTTACTCTTTGGGAGCGGGGAACACCGGGGAGCTGTTTTTT
CDR3 protein: CASSYSLGAGNTGELFF

V gene: TRBV6-1
clone size: few
CDR3 length: 18
D gene: TRBD2
J gene: TRBJ2-1
CDR3 DNA: TGTGCCAGCAGTGTCAGGGGGCTAGCGGGAGTGACATACAATGAGCAGTTCTTC
CDR3 protein: CASSVRGLAGVTYNEQFF

V gene: TRBV7-8
clone size: few
CDR3 length: 15
D gene: TRBD1
J gene: TRBJ2-5
CDR3 DNA: TGTGCCAGCAGCCGGGACAGGGGGCTTGGGGAGACCCAGTACTTC
CDR3 protein: CASSRDRGLGETQYF

V gene: TRBV3-1
clone size: -
CDR3 length: 17
D gene: -
J gene: TRBJ2-7
CDR3 DNA: TGTGCCAGCAGCCAAGAACTCGACGGGACGCGGACCTACGAGCAGTACTTC
CDR3 protein: CASSQELDGTRTYEQYF

V gene: TRBV20-1
clone size: -
CDR3 length: 14
D gene: TRBD2
J gene: TRBJ2-1
CDR3 DNA: TGCAGTGCTCGACTAGCGGGAGCCTACAATGAGCAGTTCTTC
CDR3 protein: CSARLAGAYNEQFF

V gene: TRBV5-1
clone size: -
CDR3 length: 16
D gene: TRBD2
J gene: TRBJ2-5
CDR3 DNA: TGCGCCAGCAGCTTGGCCCTAGCGGGGGATCAAGAGACCCAGTACTTC
CDR3 protein: CASSLALAGDQETQYF

V gene: TRBV20-1
clone size: -
CDR3 length: 11
D gene: TRBD2
J gene: TRBJ2-3
CDR3 DNA: TGCAGTGCTAGTCTAGCGGTTGAGCAGTATTTT
CDR3 protein: CSASLAVEQYF

V gene: TRBV20-1
clone size: -
CDR3 length: 15
D gene: TRBD2
J gene: TRBJ2-1
CDR3 DNA: TGCAGTGCGCCGAGTAGCGGGAGCGCCTACAATGAGCAGTTCTTC
CDR3 protein: CSAPSSGSAYNEQFF

V gene: TRBV10-2
clone size: -
CDR3 length: 14
D gene: -
J gene: TRBJ1-5
CDR3 DNA: TGCGCCAGCAGTGAGCAGGCCCGCAATCAGCCCCAGCATTTT
CDR3 protein: CASSEQARNQPQHF

V gene: TRBV4-2
clone size: few
CDR3 length: 17
D gene: -
J gene: TRBJ2-6
CDR3 DNA: TGTGCCAGCAGCCAAGAGAGAGTAGCATCTGGGGCCAACGTCCTGACTTTC
CDR3 protein: CASSQERVASGANVLTF

V gene: TRBV5-4
clone size: -
CDR3 length: 14
D gene: TRBD2
J gene: TRBJ2-3
CDR3 DNA: TGTGCCAGCAGCTTTAGCGGGAGTCCAGATACGCAGTATTTT
CDR3 protein: CASSFSGSPDTQYF